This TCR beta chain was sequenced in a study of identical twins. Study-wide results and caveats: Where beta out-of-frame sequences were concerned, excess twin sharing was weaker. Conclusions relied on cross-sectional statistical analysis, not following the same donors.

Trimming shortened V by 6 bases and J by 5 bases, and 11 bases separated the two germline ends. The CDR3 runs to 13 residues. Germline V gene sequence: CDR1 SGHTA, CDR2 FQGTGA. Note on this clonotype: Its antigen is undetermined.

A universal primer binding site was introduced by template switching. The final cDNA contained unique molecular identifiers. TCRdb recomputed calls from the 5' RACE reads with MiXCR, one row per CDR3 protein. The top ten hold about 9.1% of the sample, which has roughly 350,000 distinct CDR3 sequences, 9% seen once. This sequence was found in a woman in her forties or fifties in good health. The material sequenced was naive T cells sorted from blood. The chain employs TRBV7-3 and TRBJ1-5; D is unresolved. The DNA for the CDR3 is TGTGCCAGCAGGGCTCCAGGACATCAGCCCCAGCATTTT. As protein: CASRAPGHQPQHF.